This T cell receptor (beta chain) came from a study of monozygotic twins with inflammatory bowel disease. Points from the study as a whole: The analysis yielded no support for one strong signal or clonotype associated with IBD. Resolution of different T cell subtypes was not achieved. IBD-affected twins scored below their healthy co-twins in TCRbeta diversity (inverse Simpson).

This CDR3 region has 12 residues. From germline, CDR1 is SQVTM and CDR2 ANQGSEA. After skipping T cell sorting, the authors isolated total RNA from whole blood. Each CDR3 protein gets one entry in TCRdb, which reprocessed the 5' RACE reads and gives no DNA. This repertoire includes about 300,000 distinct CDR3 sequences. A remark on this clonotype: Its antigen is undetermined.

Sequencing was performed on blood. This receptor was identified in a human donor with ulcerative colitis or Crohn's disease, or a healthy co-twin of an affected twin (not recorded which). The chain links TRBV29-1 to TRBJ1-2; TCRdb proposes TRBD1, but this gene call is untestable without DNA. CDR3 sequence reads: CSVEDLGDGYTF.